This TCR beta chain stems from a study of vaccination and CD4 T cells after COVID-19. This clonotype was seen a few times. Its antigen is not known. The CDR3 has 15 residues. In germline, CDR1 is DFQATT, CDR2 SNEGSKA (reference sequence). Trimming left V 6 bases short and J 3 bases short, with 20 bases between. At the Johns Hopkins FTIC core, DNA taken from cultured CD4+ T cells was sequenced by way of the Oncomine TCR Beta short-read assay. TCRdb re-analysed the PCR reads in MiXCR, keeping a single row per CDR3 protein. This repertoire shows about 18,000 distinct CDR3 sequences, approximately 59% found once; its top ten account for around 5.5%. Treatment denoted: roughly 11-day PBMC culture with coronavirus spike peptide pools or control peptides (ViraFEST assay).

The clonotype originates from a human donor who had recovered from COVID-19. The chain recombines TRBV20-1 with TRBJ1-2; D is perhaps TRBD1 (6 bases). The sample in question was CD4+ T cells from blood, cultured in vitro, obtained after SARS-CoV-2 vaccination. Written as DNA, the CDR3 is TGCAGTGCCCTGAGGGGGGGGGCGTTGGACTATGGCTACACCTTC. The encoded protein is CSALRGGALDYGYTF.